One sample yielded the 19 T cell receptor beta chains listed below, sequenced in a study of cytomegalovirus exposure and HLA in healthy donors (TCRdb year 2017). Library preparation was by the immunoSEQ multiplex PCR assay. The multiplex PCR relied on a mix of 60 forward primers for TCR Vbeta segments and 13 reverse primers for TCR Jbeta segments. TCRdb carries this immuneACCESS record with in-frame sequences only. Its versions omit some clonotypes, under half of them owing to an unresolved V gene in the studies checked, with the rest unexplained. This sample comprises approximately 120,000 clones, around 84% of them detected only once. Clones ranked in the top ten supply 1.8% of the sample. Sequencing input: PBMCs. The receptors were gathered from a man younger than 35 in good health and CMV-seronegative.

The chain joins TRBV5-1 to TRBJ2-7, with TRBD1 matching 8 bases. Germline CDR1 SGHRS, CDR2 YFSETQ. The CDR3 extends over 14 amino acids. After removal of 0 bases from V and 7 bases from J, the junction contained 6 bases not matched to a gene. The CDR3 bases are TGCGCCAGCAGCTTGGGAGCAGGGGGCAGGGAGCAGTACTTC. Translated: CASSLGAGGREQYF.

The chain recombines TRBV28 with TRBJ1-5; TRBD1 is a possible D gene (6 bases). The CDR3 extends over 13 amino acids. V shed 4 bases and J shed 7 bases, with 11 bases lying between them. Germline V gives CDR1 MDHEN, CDR2 SYDVKM. CDR3 amino acids: CASSSHRVQPQHF. The CDR3 DNA follows: TGTGCCAGCAGTTCCCACAGGGTACAGCCCCAGCATTTT.

The V gene is TRBV27, the J gene TRBJ2-2, with a tentative D call TRBD1 (6 bases). This CDR3 region has 16 residues. Germline CDR1 MNHEY, CDR2 SMNVEV (reference sequence). Trimming shortened V by 7 bases and J by 4 bases, and 19 bases separated the two germline ends. CDR3 in amino acids: CASTDTGRGRTGELFF. For the CDR3, the DNA is TGTGCCAGCACTGACACAGGCAGGGGTCGCACCGGGGAGCTGTTTTTT.

The chain is built from TRBV5-1 and TRBJ2-3; the D gene is possibly TRBD1 (5 bases). Per the germline V gene, CDR1 is SGHRS and CDR2 is YFSETQ. The CDR3 length is 13 residues. V gave up 6 bases and J gave up 0 bases, with 8 bases separating them. CDR3 DNA: TGCGCCAGCAAGACAGCAAGCACAGATACGCAGTATTTT. Its protein is CASKTASTDTQYF.

This clone appeared a single time. This rearrangement joins TRBV10-3 to TRBJ1-1, with 7 bases lining up with TRBD1. Unmatched junction bases numbered 3, after V lost 5 bases and J lost 0 bases. Germline CDR1 and CDR2: ENHRY and SYGVKD. The CDR3 runs to 14 residues. Here the CDR3 reads CAISQTGVNTEAFF. DNA of the CDR3: TGTGCCATCAGTCAAACAGGGGTGAACACTGAAGCTTTCTTT.

The chain is built from TRBV7-9 and TRBJ1-5; D gene ambiguous. The CDR3 covers 15 residues. V lost 1 base and J lost 7, with 14 bases in between. Germline V gene sequence: CDR1 SEHNR, CDR2 FQNEAQ (reference sequence). The CDR3 DNA follows: TGTGCCAGCAGCTTAGGGCCCGGGGAGTTACAGCCCCAGCATTTT. Translating gives CASSLGPGELQPQHF.

V is TRBV25-1 and J is TRBJ2-2; D uncertain. Trimming cost V 11 bases and J 7 bases, with 5 bases left between them. The CDR3 is 9 amino acids. Germline assignment: CDR1 MGHDK and CDR2 SYGVNS. The CDR3 reads CAPLGELFF. The CDR3 DNA reads TGTGCCCCTCTCGGGGAGCTGTTTTTT.

The V and J genes are TRBV27 and TRBJ2-7; tentatively, D is TRBD2 (5 bases). The V end lost 5 bases, the J end lost 2 bases, and 10 bases lay between the germline ends. Germline V gene lookup returns CDR1 MNHEY and CDR2 SMNVEV (reference sequence). The CDR3 is made up of 13 amino acids. The DNA of the CDR3 is TGTGCCAGCAGTCCAGCGGAGACCTACGAGCAGTACTTC. Encoded protein: CASSPAETYEQYF.

The chain employs TRBV7-2 and TRBJ2-1; 7 nucleotides match TRBD2. V shed 4 bases and J 6 bases; nucleotides not matched to a gene: 6. The CDR3 is 14 residues long. Germline loops: CDR1 SGHTA, CDR2 FQGNSA. In DNA, the CDR3 is TGTGCCAGCAGCTCCCGGACTAGTCCCAATGAGCAGTTCTTC. Protein: CASSSRTSPNEQFF.

The CDR3 is CASSSTGSSYNSPLHF. The CDR3 region has the DNA TGTGCCAGCAGCTCCACAGGGAGCTCCTATAATTCACCCCTCCACTTT. The chain combines TRBV11-2 with TRBJ1-6; TRBD1 might be the D (6 bases). V lost 4 bases and J 0 bases, leaving 10 bases between the germline ends. Per the germline V gene, CDR1 is SGHAT and CDR2 is FQNNGV. The CDR3 is 16 amino acids.

The chain employs TRBV7-2 and TRBJ2-2; D is ambiguous. This CDR3 is built from 16 residues. The V end was cut by 1 base, the J end by 6 bases, with 15 bases between. Germline CDR1 is SGHTA and CDR2 is FQGNSA. The CDR3, as DNA: TGTGCCAGCAGCTTAGGGCAGACAATTTCGCCCGGGGAGCTGTTTTTT. Translation: CASSLGQTISPGELFF.

The V call is TRBV6-1, the J call TRBJ2-7; 9 positions match TRBD1. Germline V lookup: CDR1 MNHNS, CDR2 SASEGT. The CDR3 has 13 residues. Germline trimming cut 7 bases from V and 6 bases from J; bases unmatched to any gene: 7. CDR3 sequence (DNA): TGTGCCAGCAAGGAACAGGGGGCGCTCGAGCAGTACTTC. This codes for CASKEQGALEQYF.

The V call is TRBV5-6, the J call TRBJ1-2; TRBD1 might be the D (5 bases). Germline V lookup: CDR1 SGHDT, CDR2 YYEEEE. The CDR3 extends over 14 amino acids. Trimming stripped 2 bases from V and 4 bases from J, with 12 bases between. CDR3 sequence: CASSFYRFGYGYTF. CDR3 in DNA: TGTGCCAGCAGCTTCTACAGGTTCGGCTATGGCTACACCTTC.

The chain has TRBV7-6 and TRBJ2-5; D call uncertain. TRBJ2-7 matches the DNA end more closely, so the J call is doubtful. The V gene's germline CDR1 is SGHVS and CDR2 FNYEAQ. The CDR3 is 13 amino acids. The CDR3 region has the DNA TGTGCCAGTGCAGGTCCCCTAAGTGGCGAGCAGTACTTC. This encodes CASAGPLSGEQYF.

Here the CDR3 DNA reads TGCGCCAGCAGCTCGGGACAGCTGAACACTGAAGCTTTCTTT. Protein sequence: CASSSGQLNTEAFF. The chain is built from TRBV5-1 and TRBJ1-1, with 7 bases matching TRBD1. This CDR3 has 14 residues. The V gene's germline CDR1 is SGHRS and CDR2 YFSETQ. V shed 3 bases, J shed 0 bases, and the junction held 2 bases outside the gene matches.

The chain recombines TRBV4-2 with TRBJ2-1; 12 nucleotides line up with TRBD2. The germline CDR1 and CDR2 sequences are LGHNA and YNFKEQ. Germline trimming cut 4 bases from V and 7 bases from J; bases unmatched to any gene: 5. This CDR3 is 15 amino acids long. This CDR3 is CASSPLAGGLNEQFF. The CDR3 DNA reads TGTGCCAGCAGCCCCCTAGCGGGGGGGTTAAATGAGCAGTTCTTC.

The chain joins TRBV4-1 to TRBJ2-7; D perhaps matches TRBD2 (5 bases). Looked up from germline, CDR1 is MGHRA and CDR2 is YSYEKL. The CDR3 covers 15 residues. V was shortened by 4 bases and J by 7 bases, with 20 bases between the two germline ends. The CDR3 DNA reads as TGCGCCAGCAGCCCCAACGAGGGCCTCGCGGCGGAGCAGTACTTC. It yields the protein CASSPNEGLAAEQYF.

The gene calls are TRBV7-3 and TRBJ1-1, with D possibly matching TRBD1 (6 bases). V was clipped by 2 bases and J by 4 bases, with 14 bases between them. The CDR3 totals 15 residues. Germline values: CDR1 SGHTA, CDR2 FQGTGA. CDR3 DNA: TGTGCCAGCAGCTTACGACAGGTTCTTGGCACTGAAGCTTTCTTT. Protein: CASSLRQVLGTEAFF.

This chain uses TRBV5-6 with TRBJ2-1; D may be TRBD1 (6 bases). CDR3 length: 14 amino acids. V was shortened by 7 bases and J by 2 bases, with 13 bases between the two germline ends. Germline CDR1 SGHDT, CDR2 YYEEEE. The CDR3 region is CASRVEGAYNEQFF. The CDR3 nucleotides are TGTGCCAGCCGTGTTGAGGGGGCCTACAATGAGCAGTTCTTC.